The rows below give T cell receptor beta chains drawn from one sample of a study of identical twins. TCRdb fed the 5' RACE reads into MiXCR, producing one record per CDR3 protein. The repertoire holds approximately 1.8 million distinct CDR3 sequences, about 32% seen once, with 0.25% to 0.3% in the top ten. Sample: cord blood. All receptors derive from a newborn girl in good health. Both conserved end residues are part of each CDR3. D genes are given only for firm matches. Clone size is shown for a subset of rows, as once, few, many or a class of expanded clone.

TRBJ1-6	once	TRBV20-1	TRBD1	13	TGCAGTGCTAGTCGACAGGGAGTTTCACCCCTCCACTTT	CSASRQGVSPLHF
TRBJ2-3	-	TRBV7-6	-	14	TGTGCCAGCAGCCTCAGACTCCCCTGGGATACGCAGTATTTT	CASSLRLPWDTQYF
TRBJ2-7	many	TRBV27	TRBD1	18	TGTGCCAGCAGCCTAGACCCTTCGACAGGGGCCGGACCCTACGAGCAGTACTTC	CASSLDPSTGAGPYEQYF
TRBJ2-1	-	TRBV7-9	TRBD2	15	TGTGCCAGCCGGATAGCGGGGCCCCTTTACAATGAGCAGTTCTTC	CASRIAGPLYNEQFF
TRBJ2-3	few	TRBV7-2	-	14	TGTGCCAGCAGCCCGGGACATAGCACAGATACGCAGTATTTT	CASSPGHSTDTQYF
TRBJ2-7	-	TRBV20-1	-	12	TGCAGTGCTAGAGCCTGGGTCAATGAGCAGTACTTC	CSARAWVNEQYF
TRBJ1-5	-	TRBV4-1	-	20	TGCGCCAGCAGCCAAGATCCCCGGGTAGGCAGGGACCTTAGCAATCAGCCCCAGCATTTT	CASSQDPRVGRDLSNQPQHF
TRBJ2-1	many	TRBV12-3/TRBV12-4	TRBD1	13	TGTGCCAGCACCCAAGACAGGGGAAATGAGCAGTTCTTC	CASTQDRGNEQFF
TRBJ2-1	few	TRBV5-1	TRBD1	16	TGCGCCAGCAGCTCAAACCCGGGACAGGGCTACAATGAGCAGTTCTTC	CASSSNPGQGYNEQFF
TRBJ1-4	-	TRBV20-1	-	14	TGCAGTGCTAGAGCACAGGGTCGTAAAGAAAAACTGTTTTTT	CSARAQGRKEKLFF
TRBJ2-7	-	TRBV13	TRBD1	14	TGTGTCAGCAGCAACCGGGACAGGGGGTACGAGCAGTACTTC	CVSSNRDRGYEQYF
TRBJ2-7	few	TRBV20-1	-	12	TGCAGTGCCGGGACCCAGGAGGTCGAGCAGTACTTC	CSAGTQEVEQYF
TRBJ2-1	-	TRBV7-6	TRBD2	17	TGTGCCAGCAGCTTGCAACTAGCGGGTCGGTCCTACAATGAGCAGTTCTTC	CASSLQLAGRSYNEQFF
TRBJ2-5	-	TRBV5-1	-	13	TGCGCCAGCAGACCGGACACCCAAGAGACCCAGTACTTC	CASRPDTQETQYF
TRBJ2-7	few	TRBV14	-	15	TGTGCCAGCAGCGACCGACCCTTGAGCTCCTACGAGCAGTACTTC	CASSDRPLSSYEQYF
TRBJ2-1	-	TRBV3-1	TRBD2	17	TGTGCCAGCAGCGGCCTAAGGCTAGCGGGAGGTTACAGTGAGCAGTTCTTC	CASSGLRLAGGYSEQFF
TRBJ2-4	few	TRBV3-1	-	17	TGTGCCAGCAGCCAAGATCATGGGGTGCTAGCCAAAAACATTCAGTACTTC	CASSQDHGVLAKNIQYF
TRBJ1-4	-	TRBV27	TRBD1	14	TGTGCCAGCAGTCTGACAGGGTATAATGAAAAACTGTTTTTT	CASSLTGYNEKLFF
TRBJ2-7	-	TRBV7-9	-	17	TGTGCCAGCAGCTCCCCCTCCTTGGCAGGGAGCTCCTACGAGCAGTACTTC	CASSSPSLAGSSYEQYF
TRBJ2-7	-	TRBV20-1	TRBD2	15	TGCAGTGCACCGCAGAGGCTAGCGGGCAACAATGAGCAGTACTTC	CSAPQRLAGNNEQYF
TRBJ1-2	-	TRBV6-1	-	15	TGTGCCAGCAGTGAACCATTGGGCAGAGGGTATGGCTACACCTTC	CASSEPLGRGYGYTF
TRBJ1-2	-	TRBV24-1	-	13	TGTGCCACCGCCAACGTGGTCGGTCTTGGCTACACCTTC	CATANVVGLGYTF
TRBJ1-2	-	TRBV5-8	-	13	TGTGCCAGCAGCTTTGGAATTGCGAGAGGCTACACCTTC	CASSFGIARGYTF
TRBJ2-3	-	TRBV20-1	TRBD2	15	TGCAGTGCTTGTAGACTAGCTGCCCTTACAGATACGCAGTATTTT	CSACRLAALTDTQYF
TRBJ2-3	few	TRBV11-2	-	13	TGTGCCAGCAGCTTTTTAGTGGACCAAACGCAGTATTTT	CASSFLVDQTQYF
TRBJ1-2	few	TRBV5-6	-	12	TGTGCCAGCAGCCTCGGGGGCCAATCCTACACCTTC	CASSLGGQSYTF
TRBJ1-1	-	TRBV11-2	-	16	TGTGCCAGCAGCCCCCGACAGTACCTCCAGAACACTGAAGCTTTCTTT	CASSPRQYLQNTEAFF
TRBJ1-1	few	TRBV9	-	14	TGTGCCAGCAGCGTAGACGCCGGGGGAACTGAAGCTTTCTTT	CASSVDAGGTEAFF
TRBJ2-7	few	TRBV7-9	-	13	TGTGCCAGCAGCCTCCTGACAGCCTACGAGCAGTACTTC	CASSLLTAYEQYF
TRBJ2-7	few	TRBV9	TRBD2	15	TGTGCCAGCAGCTTAATAGCGGGGGCGCCAAACGAGCAGTACTTC	CASSLIAGAPNEQYF
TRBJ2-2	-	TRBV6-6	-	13	TGTGCCAGCATTAATAGCTTTGCCGGGGAGCTGTTTTTT	CASINSFAGELFF
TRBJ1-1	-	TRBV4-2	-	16	TGTGCCAGCAGCCAAGACGGGGGGCGGAGTGGGACTGAAGCTTTCTTT	CASSQDGGRSGTEAFF
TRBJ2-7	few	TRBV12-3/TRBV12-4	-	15	TGTGCCAGCAGTTTCCCCGGAATCTTAAGATACGAGCAGTACTTC	CASSFPGILRYEQYF
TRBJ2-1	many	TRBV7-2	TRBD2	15	TGTGCCAGCAGCTTACTAGCGGGAGGTTGGAATGAGCAGTTCTTC	CASSLLAGGWNEQFF
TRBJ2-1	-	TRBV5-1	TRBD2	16	TGCGCCAGCAGCTTGGGAGTGATACTAGCGGACAATGAGCAGTTCTTC	CASSLGVILADNEQFF
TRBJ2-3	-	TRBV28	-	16	TGTGCCAGCAGACGTAACGGGGGGCTGAGGACAGATACGCAGTATTTT	CASRRNGGLRTDTQYF
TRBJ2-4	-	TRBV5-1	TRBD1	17	TGCGCCAGCAGCCCCGCGACAGGGGGCGCAGGTGGAATCATTCAGTACTTC	CASSPATGGAGGIIQYF
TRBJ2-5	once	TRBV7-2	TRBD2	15	TGTGCCAGCAGCTCGCAACCCGGGACTAGCGATGAGCAGTACTTC	CASSSQPGTSDEQYF
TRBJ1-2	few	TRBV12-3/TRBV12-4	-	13	TGTGCCAGCAGACCGAGTCCGGGCTATGGCTACACCTTC	CASRPSPGYGYTF
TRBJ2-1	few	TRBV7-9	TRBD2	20	TGTGCCAGCAGCCCGATGCGGGGGAGCCCATATACTAGCTCCTACAATGAGCAGTTCTTC	CASSPMRGSPYTSSYNEQFF
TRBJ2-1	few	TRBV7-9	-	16	TGTGCCAGCAGCTTAAGAGGGGATTTTTGGTACAATGAGCAGTTCTTC	CASSLRGDFWYNEQFF
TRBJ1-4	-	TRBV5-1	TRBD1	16	TGCGCCAGCAGCTTGGGACAGGGGATATCTAATGAAAAACTGTTTTTT	CASSLGQGISNEKLFF
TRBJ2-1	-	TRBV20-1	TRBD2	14	TGCAGTGCTCTAGCGGGAGCGGCCTACAATGAGCAGTTCTTC	CSALAGAAYNEQFF
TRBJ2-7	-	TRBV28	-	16	TGTGCCAGCAGTCCACCTAGGGGGAGGGCCATCTACGAGCAGTACTTC	CASSPPRGRAIYEQYF
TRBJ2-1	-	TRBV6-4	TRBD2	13	TGTGCCAGCAGTTTACTAGCGGGACAGGAGCAGTTCTTC	CASSLLAGQEQFF